A selection of T cell receptor beta chains follows, all from one sample in a study of cytomegalovirus exposure and HLA in healthy donors. This table comes from immunoSEQ multiplex PCR, and its TCRdb copy is limited to in-frame clones, with some not included. The sample holds 180,000 or so clones, 79% seen once. Sequencing was carried out using PBMCs. The receptors here all came from a woman between 50 and 59 years old in good health and CMV-seronegative. CDR3s include the opening cysteine and the closing phenylalanine or tryptophan. The order of the fields is D gene, V gene, clone size, J gene, CDR3 protein, CDR3 DNA. A D gene is named only where the DNA matches it firmly. Size tells how often a clone was seen (once, few, many) or the class of an expanded clone, and some rows leave it out.

.	TRBV9	few	TRBJ2-7	CASSVVADPSANEQYF	TGTGCCAGCAGCGTAGTAGCGGACCCCTCCGCGAACGAGCAGTACTTC
TRBD1	TRBV27	.	TRBJ2-1	CASSLYRTGGNEQFF	TGTGCCAGCAGTTTATATCGGACAGGGGGCAATGAGCAGTTCTTC
TRBD1	TRBV7-8	.	TRBJ2-7	CASSLKGTGGYEQYF	TGTGCCAGCAGCTTGAAGGGGACAGGGGGCTACGAGCAGTACTTC
TRBD1	TRBV29-1	.	TRBJ1-1	CSVGVVRTGTEAFF	TGCAGCGTTGGAGTGGTTCGGACAGGGACTGAAGCTTTCTTT
TRBD1	TRBV27	.	TRBJ2-7	CASSRTGAYEQYF	TGTGCCAGCAGCCGCACAGGGGCCTACGAGCAGTACTTC
TRBD2	TRBV5-1	.	TRBJ2-1	CASSLDSAPGLAGDSNEQFF	TGCGCCAGCAGCTTGGATTCCGCACCGGGACTAGCGGGAGACAGCAATGAGCAGTTCTTC
.	TRBV5-1	.	TRBJ1-1	CASSSGWNTEAFF	TGCGCCAGCAGCTCGGGGTGGAACACTGAAGCTTTCTTT
TRBD1	TRBV30	.	TRBJ1-6	CAWSVGWDRGDPNSPLHF	TGTGCCTGGAGTGTTGGTTGGGACAGGGGGGACCCCAATTCACCCCTCCACTTT
.	TRBV5-5	.	TRBJ1-5	CASRQEAGDQPQHF	TGTGCCAGCCGCCAGGAGGCTGGAGATCAGCCCCAGCATTTT
TRBD1	TRBV27	.	TRBJ1-2	CASRGQGYGYTF	TGTGCCAGCAGGGGACAGGGGTATGGCTACACCTTC
TRBD1	TRBV5-1	.	TRBJ2-3	CASSPTGTGPRDTQYF	TGCGCCAGCAGTCCAACCGGGACAGGGCCCCGGGATACGCAGTATTTT
TRBD1	TRBV10-3	.	TRBJ2-7	CATEGGDRSSYEQYF	TGTGCCACAGAGGGTGGGGACAGGAGCTCCTACGAGCAGTACTTC
.	TRBV18	.	TRBJ2-7	CASSPGEYEQYF	TGTGCCAGCTCACCGGGCGAATACGAGCAGTACTTC
.	TRBV6-1	once	TRBJ1-6	CASSEAGGVSSPLHF	TGTGCCAGCAGTGAAGCAGGAGGGGTTTCCTCACCCCTCCACTTT
TRBD2	TRBV5-6	.	TRBJ2-1	CASSPTSGGPNSYNEQFF	TGTGCCAGCAGCCCGACTAGCGGGGGGCCTAACTCCTACAATGAGCAGTTCTTC
TRBD1	TRBV6-5	.	TRBJ2-7	CASSQDRGGEQYF	TGTGCCAGCAGCCAGGACAGGGGGGGCGAGCAGTACTTC
.	TRBV20-1	.	TRBJ1-1	CSAGEQGTAFF	TGCAGTGCTGGAGAACAGGGTACAGCTTTCTTT
.	TRBV10-3	.	TRBJ1-1	CAITMGAEAFF	TGTGCCATCACCATGGGCGCTGAAGCTTTCTTT
TRBD1	TRBV27	.	TRBJ2-7	CASSPQGVRYEQYF	TGTGCCAGCAGCCCTCAGGGGGTTCGCTACGAGCAGTACTTC
TRBD1	TRBV2	many	TRBJ1-1	CASGGQGIFF	TGTGCCAGCGGAGGACAGGGGATCTTCTTT
TRBD2	TRBV7-2	few	TRBJ2-7	CASSLAASGSYEQYF	TGTGCCAGCAGCTTAGCGGCTAGCGGGAGTTACGAGCAGTACTTC
TRBD1	TRBV2	.	TRBJ2-7	CASTGDRGYEQYF	TGTGCCAGCACCGGCGACAGGGGGTACGAGCAGTACTTC
TRBD1	TRBV6-5	.	TRBJ1-1	CASSYGQGAVGEAFF	TGTGCCAGCAGTTACGGGCAGGGGGCCGTCGGTGAAGCTTTCTTT
TRBD1	TRBV10-3	.	TRBJ2-1	CAISESRGLGEQFF	TGTGCCATCAGTGAGTCGAGGGGGCTAGGTGAGCAGTTCTTC
.	TRBV15	.	TRBJ2-7	CATSRRRDYEQYF	TGTGCCACCAGCAGAAGGAGGGACTACGAGCAGTACTTC
.	TRBV7-9	.	TRBJ2-7	CASSSPGQPHEQYF	TGTGCCAGCAGCTCCCCGGGACAACCCCACGAGCAGTACTTC
TRBD1	TRBV9	.	TRBJ1-1	CASSPTTGRLNTEAFF	TGTGCCAGCAGCCCTACGACAGGGAGGCTGAACACTGAAGCTTTCTTT
.	TRBV19	once	TRBJ2-7	CASFRIPGQSWGYEQYF	TGTGCCAGTTTCAGAATTCCGGGACAATCTTGGGGCTACGAGCAGTACTTC
.	TRBV5-1	.	TRBJ1-4	CASSLGRATNEKLFF	TGCGCCAGCAGCTTGGGGAGAGCAACTAATGAAAAACTGTTTTTT
TRBD2	TRBV6-4	few	TRBJ2-2	CASTSTSGAGELFF	TGTGCCAGCACCTCGACTAGCGGGGCCGGGGAGCTGTTTTTT
TRBD1	TRBV18	.	TRBJ1-6	CASSSGDREPLHF	TGTGCCAGCTCATCCGGGGACAGGGAACCCCTCCACTTT
.	TRBV14	.	TRBJ1-2	CASSQAWDGGGGYTF	TGTGCCAGCAGCCAAGCCTGGGATGGCGGGGGAGGCTACACCTTC